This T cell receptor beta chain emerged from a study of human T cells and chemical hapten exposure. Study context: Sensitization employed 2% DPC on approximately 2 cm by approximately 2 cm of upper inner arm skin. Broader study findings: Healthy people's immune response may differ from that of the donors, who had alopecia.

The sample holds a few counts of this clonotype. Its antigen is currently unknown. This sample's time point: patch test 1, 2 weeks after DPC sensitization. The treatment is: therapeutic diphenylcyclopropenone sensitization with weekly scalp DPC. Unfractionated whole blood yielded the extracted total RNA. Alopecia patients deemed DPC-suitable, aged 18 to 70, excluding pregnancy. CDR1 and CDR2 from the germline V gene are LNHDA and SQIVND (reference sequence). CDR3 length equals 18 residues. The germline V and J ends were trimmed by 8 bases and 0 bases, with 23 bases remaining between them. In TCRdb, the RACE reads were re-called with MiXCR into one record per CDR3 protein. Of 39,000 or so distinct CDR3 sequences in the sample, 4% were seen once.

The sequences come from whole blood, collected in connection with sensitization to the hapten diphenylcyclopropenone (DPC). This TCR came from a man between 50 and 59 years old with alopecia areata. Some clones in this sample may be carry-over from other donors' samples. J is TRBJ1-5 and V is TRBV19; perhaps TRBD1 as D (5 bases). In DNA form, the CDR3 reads TGTGCCAGTGAATCGGACGGCCCTGACAGCGATAGCAATCAGCCCCAGCATTTT. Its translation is CASESDGPDSDSNQPQHF.